This T cell receptor beta chain stems from a study of OX40 agonist ivuxolimab in advanced cancers. Produced via immunoSEQ multiplex PCR; TCRdb's table is partial and in-frame only. The sample consists of over 9,500 clones, roughly 64% of them appearing once. The V gene's germline CDR1 is MNHEY and CDR2 SVGAGI. The CDR3 is 13 amino acids. V lost 0 bases and J 7 bases, leaving 7 bases between the germline ends. The gene calls are TRBV6-5 and TRBJ2-1; tentatively, D is TRBD1 (5 bases). The receptor comes from an adult with an advanced solid tumor such as melanoma, head and neck, liver or kidney cancer. Sequenced here: CD4+ or CD8+ T cells sorted from blood, sampled in a trial of the OX40 agonist ivuxolimab. CDR3 amino acids: CASSYSPGNEQFF. The DNA of the CDR3 is TGTGCCAGCAGTTACTCCCCAGGGAATGAGCAGTTCTTC.